This TCR beta chain was profiled in a study of CD8 T cell repertoires and HIV-1 epitope variants. Findings and caveats of the study: Of 8 or 9 antigen-specific beta clonotypes, 6 or 7 appeared to cross-react with escape variants.

Here immunoSEQ multiplex PCR was the method, and the copy in TCRdb shows in-frame clones only, minus some. This table holds 5,900 or so clones, around 64% found once. CDR1 is MNHEY, CDR2 SMNVEV, per germline (reference sequence). The CDR3 loop spans 12 amino acids. Germline trimming cut 5 bases from V and 5 bases from J; bases unmatched to any gene: 2. As concerns this clone: Its matching antigen is unknown.

The sequencing input was cultured CD8+ T cells derived from PBMCs. The sequence was obtained from a male donor with HIV. The V call is TRBV27, the J call TRBJ1-1, with 7 bases fitting TRBD1. CDR3 nucleotide sequence: TGTGCCAGCAGTCTACAGGGGACTGAAGCTTTCTTT. This sequence encodes CASSLQGTEAFF.